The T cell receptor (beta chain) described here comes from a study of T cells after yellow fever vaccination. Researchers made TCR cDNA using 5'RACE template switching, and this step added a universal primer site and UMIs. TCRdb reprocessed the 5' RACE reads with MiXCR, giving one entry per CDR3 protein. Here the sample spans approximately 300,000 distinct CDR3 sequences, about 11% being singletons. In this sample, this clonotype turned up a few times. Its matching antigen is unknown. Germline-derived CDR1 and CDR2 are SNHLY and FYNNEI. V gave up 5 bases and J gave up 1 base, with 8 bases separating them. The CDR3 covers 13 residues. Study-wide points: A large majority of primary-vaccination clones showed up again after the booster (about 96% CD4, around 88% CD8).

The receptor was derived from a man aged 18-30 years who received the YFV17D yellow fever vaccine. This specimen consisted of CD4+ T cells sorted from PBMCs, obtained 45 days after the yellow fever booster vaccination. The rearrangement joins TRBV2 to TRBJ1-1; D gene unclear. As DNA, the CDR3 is TGTGCCAGCAGTACACAGCCGAACACTGAAGCTTTCTTT. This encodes CASSTQPNTEAFF.